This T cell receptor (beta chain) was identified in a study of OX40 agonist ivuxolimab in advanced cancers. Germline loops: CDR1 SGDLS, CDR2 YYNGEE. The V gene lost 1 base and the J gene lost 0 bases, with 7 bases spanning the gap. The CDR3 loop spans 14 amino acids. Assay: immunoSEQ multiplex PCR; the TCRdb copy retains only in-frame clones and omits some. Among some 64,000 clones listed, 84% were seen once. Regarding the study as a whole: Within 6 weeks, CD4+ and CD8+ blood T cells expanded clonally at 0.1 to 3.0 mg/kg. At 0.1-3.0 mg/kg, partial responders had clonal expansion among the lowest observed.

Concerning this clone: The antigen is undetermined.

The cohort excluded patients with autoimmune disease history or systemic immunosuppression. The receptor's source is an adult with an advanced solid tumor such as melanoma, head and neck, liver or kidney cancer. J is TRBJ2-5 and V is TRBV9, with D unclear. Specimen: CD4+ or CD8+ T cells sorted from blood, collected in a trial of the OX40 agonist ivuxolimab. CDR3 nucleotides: TGTGCCAGCAGCGTAACAGAGTACCAAGAGACCCAGTACTTC. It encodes CASSVTEYQETQYF. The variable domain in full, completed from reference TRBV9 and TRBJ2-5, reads DSGVTQTPKHLITATGQRVTLRCSPRSGDLSVYWYQQSLDQGLQFLIQYYNGEERAKGNILERFSAQQFPDLHSELNLSSLELGDSALYFCASSVTEYQETQYFGPGTRLLVL.